The 3 T cell receptor beta chains below were found in one sample sequenced in a study of T cell responses to AZD1222 COVID-19 vaccine. Generated by immunoSEQ multiplex PCR, the TCRdb table keeps only in-frame clones and is missing some. In the table there are 90,000 to 130,000 clones, over 85% of which are singletons. The material was peripheral blood, obtained 28 days after the second AZD1222 dose. Source of these receptors: an adult who received the AZD1222 COVID-19 vaccine.

This sequence joins TRBV7-9 and TRBJ1-2; 7 positions agree with TRBD1. The CDR3 sequence is 14 residues long. Germline V gene sequence: CDR1 SEHNR, CDR2 FQNEAQ (reference sequence). Germline trimming cut 5 bases from V and 8 bases from J; bases unmatched to any gene: 11. CDR3: CASSPLFPGQGYTF. CDR3 bases: TGTGCCAGCAGCCCCTTATTTCCGGGACAGGGCTACACCTTC.

The V and J genes are TRBV14 and TRBJ1-1; a possible D gene is TRBD1 (6 bases). The CDR3 has 15 residues. The germline V gene has CDR1 SGHDN and CDR2 FVKESK. Trimming took off 0 bases at V and 4 bases at J, with 12 bases between the two ends. CDR3 region: CASSQDWGRSTEAFF. In DNA form, the CDR3 reads TGTGCCAGCAGCCAAGACTGGGGGCGGAGCACTGAAGCTTTCTTT.

This clone was detected once. V gene TRBV12-3 or TRBV12-4 combines with J gene TRBJ1-3; D ambiguous. The CDR3 has 13 amino acids. Deletions cut 3 bases from V and 0 bases from J, with 3 bases between. The DNA of the CDR3 is TGTGCCAGCAGTTTGTTCTCTGGAAACACCATATATTTT. As protein: CASSLFSGNTIYF.